This T cell receptor (beta chain) is drawn from a study of identical twins. In the case of this clonotype: The antigen is not known.

Study-wide points: Findings came from cross-sectional statistics, without long-term follow-up of donors. Memory repertoires lacked the insertion deficit that abundant cord blood beta clonotypes showed.

MiXCR, applied by TCRdb to the 5' RACE reads, yields one record per CDR3 protein. The data hold approximately 240,000 distinct CDR3 sequences, with over 12% observed a single time. Per germline, CDR1 SGHRS and CDR2 YFSETQ. CDR3 length: 14 amino acids. V lost 4 bases, J lost 4 bases, and 5 bases stayed unmatched. The specimen sequenced was memory (CD45RO+) T cells sorted from blood. The chain recombines TRBV5-1 with TRBJ1-1; 9 positions match TRBD1. The origin of this receptor is a woman between 18 and 29 years old in good health. The CDR3 sequence is CASSDKTGGTEAFF. The CDR3 DNA reads as TGCGCCAGCAGCGATAAGACAGGGGGCACTGAAGCTTTCTTT.